What follows are 27 T cell receptor beta chains derived from one specimen sequenced in a study of T cells after yellow fever vaccination. TCRdb processed the 5' RACE reads anew with MiXCR; each CDR3 protein has one entry. Found here are some 160,000 distinct CDR3 sequences, around 9.7% of them singletons; the top ten hold around 33%. The input for sequencing was CD8+ T cells sorted from PBMCs, taken 45 days after the yellow fever booster vaccination. Receptors originate from a man younger than 35 who received the YFV17D yellow fever vaccine.

This clonotype was seen only a few times. The chain carries TRBV5-4 and TRBJ1-2; unclear D gene. Germline V gene sequence: CDR1 SGHNT, CDR2 YYREEE (reference sequence). This CDR3 is 15 amino acids long. Trimming removed 4 bases from V and 5 bases from J, with 18 bases in between. In DNA form, the CDR3 reads TGTGCCAGCAGCGGAGAGGCCGGACCCATATATGGCTACACCTTC. This sequence encodes CASSGEAGPIYGYTF.

This sequence joins TRBV11-1 and TRBJ2-1, with D possibly being TRBD2 (5 bases). This CDR3 spans 12 amino acids. Per germline, CDR1 SGHAT and CDR2 FQDESV (reference sequence). V shed 11 bases and J shed 4 bases, with 12 bases lying between them. In DNA, the CDR3 is TGTGCCTGCTCACGGGGTTACAATGAGCAGTTCTTC. This translates into CACSRGYNEQFF.

The CDR3 DNA is TGTGCCAGCAGCGTAGATGAGAACCCTAACACAGATACGCAGTATTTT. Translation gives CASSVDENPNTDTQYF. The chain is built from TRBV9 and TRBJ2-3; the D is unclear. The V gene's germline CDR1 is SGDLS and CDR2 YYNGEE. V lost 0 bases and J 2 bases, leaving 13 bases between the germline ends. The CDR3 is 16 amino acids.

Worth noting for this clonotype: This clone may be a read error of a much larger clone one base away. The chain uses TRBV7-6 and TRBJ2-1; D not certain. Germline V gives CDR1 SGHVS, CDR2 FNYEAQ. CDR3 length equals 12 residues. V lost 1 base and J lost 9, with 7 bases in between. CDR3 nucleotide sequence: TGTGCCAGCAGCTTAGGGGCCAGTGAGCAGTTCTTC. Protein product: CASSLGASEQFF. The variable domain in full, with the rest retrieved from reference TRBV7-6 and TRBJ2-1, is GAGVSQSPRYKVTKRGQDVALRCDPISGHVSLYWYRQALGQGPEFLTYFNYEAQQDKSGLPNDRFSAERPEGSISTLTIQRTEQRDSAMYRCASSLGASEQFFGPGTRLTVL.

This clonotype was seen a few times. The V call is TRBV20-1, the J call TRBJ1-5; 10 bases match TRBD1. The germline CDR1 and CDR2 sequences are DFQATT and SNEGSKA (reference sequence). The CDR3 is made up of 15 amino acids. V was clipped by 8 bases and J by 0 bases; unmatched bases: 7. The DNA of the CDR3 is TGCAGTACCGGACAGGGGGGTTATAGCAATCAGCCCCAGCATTTT. This codes for CSTGQGGYSNQPQHF.

The rearrangement uses TRBV7-6 and TRBJ2-2; 12 positions match TRBD1. Germline values: CDR1 SGHVS, CDR2 FNYEAQ. Trimming at V came to 6 bases and at J to 7 bases, leaving 9 bases not matched to a gene. This CDR3 comprises 16 residues. CDR3 bases: TGTGCCAGCAGAACCGGGACAGGGGGCGCGGGCGGGGAGCTGTTTTTT. As protein: CASRTGTGGAGGELFF.

In its sample, this clonotype was seen a few times. V gene TRBV4-3 combines with J gene TRBJ2-5; D is unresolved. The CDR3 is made up of 13 amino acids. V dropped 1 base and J dropped 3 bases, with 6 bases sitting between them. CDR1 LGHNA and CDR2 YSLEER come from the germline V gene. In DNA, the CDR3 is TGCGCCAGCAGCCAAGTCCTAGAAGAGACCCAGTACTTC. Residues: CASSQVLEETQYF.

This clonotype was counted between two and nine times. The V call is TRBV5-5, the J call TRBJ1-1, with D uncertain. The CDR3 runs 14 residues. Germline V CDR1 and CDR2: SGHKS, YYEKEE (reference sequence). The V gene lost 1 base and the J gene lost 3 bases, with 10 bases spanning the gap. CDR3 nucleotide sequence: TGTGCCAGCAGCTTGTATAAGGGAGACACTGAAGCTTTCTTT. This gives the protein CASSLYKGDTEAFF.

At least ten counts were recorded for this clonotype. The V and J genes are TRBV3-1 and TRBJ2-7; perhaps TRBD1 as D (5 bases). Per germline, CDR1 LGHDT and CDR2 YNNKEL (reference sequence). CDR3 length: 14 residues. V lost 4 bases and J 0 bases, leaving 10 bases between the germline ends. CDR3 DNA: TGTGCCAGCAGCCCAGGGCTTGACTCCTACGAGCAGTACGTC. This sequence encodes CASSPGLDSYEQYV.

A few counts support this clonotype. The J gene is TRBJ1-3, the V gene TRBV29-1; D remains unclear. The CDR3 contains 13 residues. CDR1 is SQVTM and CDR2 is ANQGSEA in the germline V gene. V lost 3 bases to trimming and J lost 1 base, with 7 bases between them. CDR3 protein: CSVDAGSGNTIYF. Written as DNA, the CDR3 is TGCAGCGTTGACGCGGGGTCTGGAAACACCATATATTTT. The whole variable domain, remainder taken from reference TRBV29-1 and TRBJ1-3, is SAVISQKPSRDICQRGTSLTIQCQVDSQVTMMFWYRQQPGQSLTLIATANQGSEATYESGFVIDKFPISRPNLTFSTLTVSNMSPEDSSIYLCSVDAGSGNTIYFGEGSWLTVV.

This rearrangement joins TRBV7-9 to TRBJ2-7; TRBD1 agrees at 9 bases. The length of the CDR3 is 13 residues. CDR1 and CDR2 (germline): SEHNR, FQNEAQ (reference sequence). V was clipped by 5 bases and J by 6 bases; unmatched bases: 5. The CDR3 here is CASSPGQGAEQYF. The CDR3 region has the DNA TGTGCCAGCAGCCCGGGACAGGGCGCCGAGCAGTACTTC.

This clonotype has just a few counts. The chain links TRBV7-2 to TRBJ2-4, with D unclear. CDR3 length: 14 residues. Germline CDR1 reads SGHTA; CDR2 reads FQGNSA. V lost 2 bases and J 0 bases, leaving 5 bases between the germline ends. CDR3 region: CASSLSVAKNIQYF. CDR3 in DNA: TGTGCCAGCAGCTTATCCGTAGCCAAAAACATTCAGTACTTC.

CDR3 nucleotide sequence: TGCGCCAGCAGCCTGGGCCCCGGGACCGACGAGCAGTACGTC. It translates to CASSLGPGTDEQYV. The genes are TRBV4-1 and TRBJ2-7; TRBD1 or TRBD2 may be the D gene (5 bases each). The CDR3 covers 14 residues. V shed 4 bases and J shed 5 bases, with 15 bases lying between them. In germline, CDR1 is MGHRA, CDR2 YSYEKL.

A few counts support this clonotype. This chain uses TRBV6-1 with TRBJ2-1, with 12 bases that match TRBD2. Germline V gene lookup returns CDR1 MNHNS and CDR2 SASEGT. Trimming at V came to 2 bases and at J to 8 bases, leaving 4 bases not matched to a gene. The CDR3 covers 15 residues. CDR3 sequence: CASSERRTSGDEQFF. CDR3 in DNA: TGTGCCAGCAGTGAACGAAGGACTAGCGGGGATGAGCAGTTCTTC.

This clonotype was counted at least ten times. J is TRBJ2-3 and V is TRBV7-9, with TRBD2 as a possible D gene (6 bases). CDR1 SEHNR and CDR2 FQNEAQ come from the germline V gene (reference sequence). Trimming shortened V by 4 bases and J by 6 bases, and 14 bases separated the two germline ends. The CDR3 is 14 residues long. CDR3 in amino acids: CASSWDLIRDTQYF. The CDR3, as DNA: TGTGCCAGCAGCTGGGACTTGATTAGGGATACGCAGTATTTT.

This chain uses TRBV4-3 with TRBJ2-3; TRBD1 matches at 8 bases. Germline V gene sequence: CDR1 LGHNA, CDR2 YSLEER. The CDR3 runs to 14 residues. V shed 4 bases, J shed 6 bases, and the junction held 6 bases outside the gene matches. CDR3 sequence reads: CASSRQGRLDTQYF. The DNA for the CDR3 is TGCGCCAGCAGCCGACAGGGGAGGTTGGATACGCAGTATTTT.

The gene calls are TRBV4-3 and TRBJ2-6; D remains ambiguous. CDR1 and CDR2 (germline): LGHNA, YSLEER. This CDR3 region has 16 residues. Between the trimmed V and J ends, which lost 2 bases and 2 bases, there was a span of 10 bases. The CDR3 sequence: CASSQSSSPGANVLTF. For the CDR3, the DNA is TGCGCCAGCAGCCAAAGTTCGAGTCCTGGGGCCAACGTCCTGACTTTC.

The chain's CDR3 is CASSRAGSSYGYTF. CDR3 DNA: TGTGCCAGTAGCAGGGCTGGCAGTTCCTATGGCTACACCTTC. V and J are TRBV19 and TRBJ1-2; D possibly corresponds to TRBD1 (5 bases). The CDR3 spans 14 residues. CDR1 and CDR2 from the germline V gene are LNHDA and SQIVND (reference sequence). Trimming took 6 bases from V and 4 from J, leaving 15 bases between them.

This clonotype has just a few counts. The chain employs TRBV9 and TRBJ2-2; the D gene is possibly TRBD2 (5 bases). The CDR3 loop spans 15 amino acids. Germline V lookup: CDR1 SGDLS, CDR2 YYNGEE. V gave up 4 bases and J gave up 6 bases, with 16 bases separating them. The CDR3 spells CASSMVSGFAGELFF. CDR3 bases: TGTGCCAGCAGCATGGTCTCGGGGTTCGCCGGGGAGCTGTTTTTT.

In this sample, this clonotype turned up a few times. This chain uses TRBV6-5 with TRBJ2-1; no clear D gene. Germline V gene data show CDR1 as MNHEY and CDR2 as SVGAGI. V lost 0 bases, J lost 8 bases, and 14 bases lay in between. CDR3 size: 15 residues. The CDR3 nucleotides are TGTGCCAGCAGTTACTCGGCTCGACCCCTGGATGAGCAGTTCTTC. It yields the protein CASSYSARPLDEQFF.

V gene TRBV7-9 combines with J gene TRBJ1-2; maybe TRBD1 (5 bases). The V end lost 4 bases, the J end lost 5 bases, and 17 bases lay between the germline ends. Germline CDR1 SEHNR, CDR2 FQNEAQ (reference sequence). The CDR3 contains 15 residues. The CDR3: CASSSGDGFQYGYTF. The CDR3 DNA follows: TGTGCCAGCAGCTCCGGGGACGGCTTCCAATATGGCTACACCTTC. The full variable domain, with the rest looked up from reference TRBV7-9 and TRBJ1-2, is DTGVSQNPRHKITKRGQNVTFRCDPISEHNRLYWYRQTLGQGPEFLTYFQNEAQLEKSRLLSDRFSAERPKGSFSTLEIQRTEQGDSAMYLCASSSGDGFQYGYTFGSGTRLTVV.

This clonotype was seen only a few times. This chain connects TRBV14 to TRBJ1-2; D gene ambiguous. This CDR3 has 14 amino acids. V lost 1 base, J lost 3 bases, and 9 bases lay in between. Germline V gives CDR1 SGHDN, CDR2 FVKESK. The CDR3 loop is CASSQVSGYYGYTF. The CDR3 DNA is TGTGCCAGCAGCCAAGTGTCCGGGTACTATGGCTACACCTTC.

The chain's CDR3 is CASSEGLNTEAFF. Written as DNA, the CDR3 is TGTGCCAGCAGCGAGGGGTTGAACACTGAAGCTTTCTTT. The gene calls are TRBV6-6 and TRBJ1-1; D perhaps matches TRBD1 (5 bases). This CDR3 spans 13 amino acids. The V and J ends lost 6 bases and 0 bases respectively, with 8 bases between them. Germline CDR1 MNHNY, CDR2 SVGAGI (reference sequence).

This clonotype was observed at least ten times. V gene TRBV7-6 combines with J gene TRBJ2-3, with TRBD2 matching 12 bases. V shed 8 bases and J 2 bases; nucleotides not matched to a gene: 8. This CDR3 has 16 residues. Looked up from germline, CDR1 is SGHVS and CDR2 is FNYEAQ. The CDR3 nucleotides are TGTGCCAGCGCTTGGGCTAGCGGGGGGGTCACAGATACGCAGTATTTT. It is translated as CASAWASGGVTDTQYF.

This clonotype has only a few counts. The chain is built from TRBV19 and TRBJ2-7, with a possible D match to TRBD1 (6 bases). Trimming removed 4 bases at V and 0 bases at J, with 10 bases between. Germline V CDR1 and CDR2: LNHDA, SQIVND (reference sequence). The CDR3 is made up of 14 amino acids. CDR3 sequence (DNA): TGTGCCAGTAGTACGGCACAGGGCTCCTACGAGCAGTACTTC. This translates into CASSTAQGSYEQYF.

The gene calls are TRBV4-3 and TRBJ1-1; possible D gene TRBD1, 5 bases. Trimming cost V 1 base and J 1 base, with 19 bases left between them. The CDR3 totals 18 residues. Germline-derived CDR1 and CDR2 are LGHNA and YSLEER. CDR3 DNA sequence: TGCGCCAGCAGCCAAGTCTGGGGGGACCGTGGGAGGAACACTGAAGCTTTCTTT. Translated: CASSQVWGDRGRNTEAFF.

The chain is built from TRBV5-5 and TRBJ2-1; possible D gene TRBD2, 7 bases. Per the germline V gene, CDR1 is SGHKS and CDR2 is YYEKEE (reference sequence). CDR3 length: 16 amino acids. V dropped 0 bases and J dropped 3 bases, with 13 bases sitting between them. In DNA, the CDR3 is TGTGCCAGCAGCTTGGTCGGGGGGCCCTACTACAATGAGCAGTTCTTC. Residues: CASSLVGGPYYNEQFF.